The present T cell receptor (beta chain) was sequenced within a study of CD8 T cells in ankylosing spondylitis. Whole-study findings and limits: Typical of ankylosing spondylitis blood, it appeared, was a TCR beta motif of roughly eight highly homologous variants. Matched ankylosing spondylitis synovial fluid reportedly contained a significantly enriched population of disease-linked clones. Earlier reports found some motif variants in synovial fluid and blood in reactive arthritis.

Germline CDR1 reads DFQATT; CDR2 reads SNEGSKA (reference sequence). This CDR3 has 15 amino acids. J lost 1 base, V lost 3 bases, and 7 bases had no gene match. This clonotype was found a few times. Its antigen is not known. Using quantitative 5'-RACE with molecular barcodes, the authors made TCR beta libraries. TCRdb fed the 5' RACE reads into MiXCR, producing one record per CDR3 protein. The sample records approximately 140,000 distinct CDR3 sequences, 7% to 10% being singletons. The TCR comes from a male donor with ankylosing spondylitis. The sample consisted of synovial fluid, either unsorted or a sorted T cell fraction (not recorded which). This sequence joins TRBV20-1 and TRBJ2-3, with 7 nucleotides matching TRBD1. CDR3 protein: CSASKAGTGTDTQYF. DNA of the CDR3: TGCAGTGCTAGCAAAGCCGGGACAGGCACAGATACGCAGTATTTT.